A single sample gave rise to the 10 T cell receptor beta chains below, sequenced in a study of control samples from healthy donors and cancer patients. Repertoires were generated with immunoSEQ multiplex PCR, while TCRdb's copy carries only in-frame clones and drops some. The sample consists of about 120,000 clones, roughly 88% of them appearing once. Sequencing used PBMCs. The receptors stem from an older woman with lung cancer.

The chain uses TRBV19 and TRBJ2-6; 7 bases align to TRBD1. Germline assignment: CDR1 LNHDA and CDR2 SQIVND (reference sequence). Germline trimming cut 8 bases from V and 1 base from J; bases unmatched to any gene: 2. The CDR3 has 14 amino acids. CDR3 nucleotides: TGTGCCAGTGTACAGGGGTCTGGGGCCAACGTCCTGACTTTC. Its protein is CASVQGSGANVLTF.

The CDR3 DNA is TGTGCCAGCAGCTTACAGGGGAGTCAGCCCCAGCATTTT. Residues: CASSLQGSQPQHF. V gene TRBV6-5 combines with J gene TRBJ1-5; 7 bases are shared with TRBD1. This CDR3 has 13 residues. Germline CDR1 MNHEY, CDR2 SVGAGI. V dropped 6 bases and J dropped 6; count of bases not matched to a gene: 5.

This clone has just a few counts. J is TRBJ2-3 and V is TRBV29-1; possibly TRBD1 for D (6 bases). The V end lost 3 bases, the J end lost 4 bases, and 8 bases lay between the germline ends. The CDR3 sequence is 12 residues long. CDR1 and CDR2 (germline): SQVTM, ANQGSEA. CDR3 residues: CSVDRGSDTQYF. CDR3 sequence (DNA): TGCAGCGTTGACAGGGGTTCAGATACGCAGTATTTT.

The CDR3 DNA reads as TGCGCCAGCAGCCAAGATGGCACCGGGACAAGTGATCTTTATGGCTACACCTTC. Protein: CASSQDGTGTSDLYGYTF. V and J are TRBV4-3 and TRBJ1-2; D perhaps matches TRBD1 (6 bases). This CDR3 spans 18 amino acids. The germline CDR1 and CDR2 sequences are LGHNA and YSLEER. V was pared by 0 bases and J by 5 bases, with 22 bases between.

The chain has TRBV11-2 and TRBJ1-1; no clear D gene. The V and J ends lost 4 bases and 0 bases respectively, with 18 bases between them. This CDR3 has 17 amino acids. The germline V gene has CDR1 SGHAT and CDR2 FQNNGV. DNA of the CDR3: TGTGCCAGCAGCTCCAGAGCCCGGTCCCACATGAACACTGAAGCTTTCTTT. This codes for CASSSRARSHMNTEAFF.

The J gene is TRBJ1-1, the V gene TRBV18; D not certain. CDR1 and CDR2 (germline): KGHSH, LQKENI. The CDR3 spans 13 residues. The ends were cut back, 2 bases at V and 5 bases at J, with 9 bases in the middle. The CDR3 nucleotides are TGTGCCAGCTCACCAAGGGCGACGACTGAAGCTTTCTTT. It specifies CASSPRATTEAFF.

The V and J genes are TRBV10-3 and TRBJ1-5; 11 positions agree with TRBD1. Per the germline V gene, CDR1 is ENHRY and CDR2 is SYGVKD. Trimming took 6 bases from V and 4 from J; bases not matched to a gene: 2. CDR3 length: 14 residues. The CDR3, as DNA: TGTGCCATCAGAGGACAGGGGGCAAATCAGCCCCAGCATTTT. Its protein product is CAIRGQGANQPQHF.

This rearrangement joins TRBV6-4 to TRBJ2-1; 12 nucleotides agree with TRBD2. V shed 1 base and J 2 bases; nucleotides not matched to a gene: 3. CDR3 length: 17 residues. Germline CDR1 is MRHNA and CDR2 is SNTAGT. DNA for the CDR3: TGTGCCAGCAGTGACTTGACTAGCGGGGGCCCCTACAATGAGCAGTTCTTC. This translates into CASSDLTSGGPYNEQFF.

J is TRBJ2-6 and V is TRBV6-1; D is uncertain. V was clipped by 1 base and J by 0 bases, with 19 bases between them. The germline V gene encodes CDR1 MNHNS and CDR2 SASEGT. The CDR3 loop spans 20 amino acids. The CDR3 region has the DNA TGTGCCAGCAGTGAAGGAGGTGGTATTGCCTTAAACTCTGGGGCCAACGTCCTGACTTTC. Its translation: CASSEGGGIALNSGANVLTF.

This chain connects TRBV19 to TRBJ2-1, with no clear D. CDR3 length: 13 amino acids. Trimming left V 2 bases short and J 4 bases short, with 6 bases between. Germline V CDR1 and CDR2: LNHDA, SQIVND (reference sequence). The CDR3: CASSILTYNEQFF. CDR3 sequence (DNA): TGTGCCAGTAGTATATTGACATACAATGAGCAGTTCTTC.